The rows below give T cell receptor beta chains drawn from one sample of a study of blood T cell repertoires in COVID-19. TCRdb keeps only in-frame clones here, not all; method: immunoSEQ multiplex PCR. The table shows about 98,000 clones, with approximately 92% occurring only once. The sample consisted of peripheral blood. The source is a man between 18 and 29 years old with acute or convalescent COVID-19. Both conserved end residues are part of each CDR3. A D gene is named only where the DNA matches it firmly. The listing skips clone size in some rows; elsewhere it reads once, few, many or a size class.

j_call	clone_size	d_call	v_call	cdr3_nt	cdr3_aa
TRBJ2-5	.	TRBD2	TRBV5-4	TGTGCCAGCAGCTTGGAGCTAGCGGGGGTACGGGAGACCCAGTACTTC	CASSLELAGVRETQYF
TRBJ2-5	.	.	TRBV25-1	TGTGCCAGCAGTGAAATGAAGGCAGGGGAAGCGCAAGAGACCCAGTACTTC	CASSEMKAGEAQETQYF
TRBJ1-4	once	TRBD1	TRBV5-1	TGCGCCAGCAGCTTGGGACAGGGGGCGACGGGTAATGAAAAACTGTTTTTT	CASSLGQGATGNEKLFF
TRBJ2-2	.	TRBD2	TRBV30	TGTGCCTGGAGGGGAGCGGGGGGGCCCACCGGGGAGCTGTTTTTT	CAWRGAGGPTGELFF
TRBJ2-3	.	.	TRBV6-4	TGTGCCAGCAGCCCGGACCCCGCGGGGAGTACAGATACGCAGTATTTT	CASSPDPAGSTDTQYF
TRBJ1-1	.	.	TRBV9	TGTGCCAGCAGCGTTGGGGCAGATAACACTGAAGCTTTCTTT	CASSVGADNTEAFF
TRBJ2-5	.	.	TRBV6-5	TGTGCCAGCAGACGAGCGGTACAAGAGACCCAGTACTTC	CASRRAVQETQYF
TRBJ2-7	.	TRBD1	TRBV5-4	TGTGCCAGCAGCGCCAGGGACAGGGCCTACGAGCAGTACTTC	CASSARDRAYEQYF
TRBJ2-3	large	TRBD2	TRBV19	TGTGCCAGCACAGGACTAGCGGATTCAGATACGCAGTATTTT	CASTGLADSDTQYF
TRBJ2-7	.	.	TRBV9	TGTGCCAGCAGCACCGATGAAAGGGTGAGGGACGAGCAGTACTTC	CASSTDERVRDEQYF
TRBJ2-7	.	.	TRBV7-8	TGTGCCAGCAAACTAGGTTCGGATTTTGGTTACGAGCAGTACTTC	CASKLGSDFGYEQYF
TRBJ1-1	.	.	TRBV4-1	TGCGCCAGCAGCCAAGACCCGGACACTGAAGCTTTCTTT	CASSQDPDTEAFF
TRBJ2-3	.	.	TRBV19	TGTGCCACCTCTGCCACTTCTAGCACAGATACGCAGTATTTT	CATSATSSTDTQYF
TRBJ1-2	once	.	TRBV2	TGTGCCAGCAGTGAGAACAGGGAACCTAACTATGGCTACACCTTC	CASSENREPNYGYTF
TRBJ1-2	.	.	TRBV10-3	TGTGCCATCAGTGAATCAGTCTTGGGCTACACCTTC	CAISESVLGYTF
TRBJ1-6	.	.	TRBV18	TGTGCCAGACCCTCAGGGAGGTGTAATTCACCCCTCCACTTT	CARPSGRCNSPLHF
TRBJ1-5	.	.	TRBV19	TGTGCCAGTAGTATAGTCCGACAGACTCTTAATCAGCCCCAGCATTTT	CASSIVRQTLNQPQHF
TRBJ2-1	.	TRBD2	TRBV3-1/TRBV3-2	TGTGCCAGCAGCCAAGGGAGCGGGGGTGCGTACAATGAGCAGTTCTTC	CASSQGSGGAYNEQFF
TRBJ2-2	once	TRBD1	TRBV6-5	TGTGCCAGCACCCAGGGACAGGGGGCCGGGGAGCTGTTTTTT	CASTQGQGAGELFF
TRBJ1-1	.	.	TRBV2	TGTGCCAGCAGTTATATTGGGACACAAACTGAAGCTTTCTTT	CASSYIGTQTEAFF
TRBJ1-1	.	.	TRBV9	TGTGCCAGCAGCGTAGGGGGGGGCCCCCCGTGGACTGAAGCTTTCTTT	CASSVGGGPPWTEAFF
TRBJ1-4	.	TRBD1	TRBV5-1	TGCGCCAGCAGCTTGACGGGACAGGGGGGAGAAAAACTGTTTTTT	CASSLTGQGGEKLFF
TRBJ2-3	.	TRBD2	TRBV5-1	TGCGCCAGCAGCTTGGAAACTCAGCCGGGGGGAGCCACAGATACGCAGTATTTT	CASSLETQPGGATDTQYF
TRBJ1-6	.	.	TRBV3-1/TRBV3-2	TGTGCCAGCAGCCACCACCTAAGGGGTCCCAGCTATAATTCACCCCTCCACTTT	CASSHHLRGPSYNSPLHF
TRBJ1-2	once	.	TRBV7-9	TGTGCCAGCAGCTTTCATCGATCCCGACAGGCCGATTATGGCTACACCTTC	CASSFHRSRQADYGYTF
TRBJ1-1	.	TRBD1	TRBV5-1	TGCGCCAGCAGCTTGCGGGGGACAGTGAACACTGAAGCTTTCTTT	CASSLRGTVNTEAFF
TRBJ1-1	.	.	TRBV6-6	TGTGCCAGCAGTCCCTCGGGGATGAACACTGAAGCTTTCTTT	CASSPSGMNTEAFF
TRBJ1-6	.	.	TRBV4-1	TGCGCCAGCAGCCAACCAAACGAAGTGGGCCTTAATTCACCCCTCCACTTT	CASSQPNEVGLNSPLHF
TRBJ1-1	few	.	TRBV5-1	TGCGCCAGCAGCTTGGACAGGAACACTGAAGCTTTCTTT	CASSLDRNTEAFF
TRBJ2-7	few	.	TRBV7-7	TGTGCCAGCAGCTTATTCCAGGGGAACGAGCAGTACTTC	CASSLFQGNEQYF
TRBJ1-2	once	TRBD1	TRBV5-5	TGTGCCAGCAGCCCCCGGGACAGGGAGGGGGATACGGGCTACACCTTC	CASSPRDREGDTGYTF